The subject of this entry is one TCR beta chain. No antigen is known for it. Relative to the germline gene, one junction end is altered; a read error may explain this. This specimen comes from a study of post-analysis software for immune sequencing data (dated by TCRdb to between 2014 and 2017). A note on the overall study: Recorded disease courses included relapsing-remitting, secondary progressive and progressive-relapsing multiple sclerosis, with some patients lacking subtype annotation. The patient repertoires were set against 10 or so previously published healthy control repertoires from donors whose ages ranged from about 6 to 25 years. A subset of samples was prepared in parallel using single-end sample barcoding, then pooled and co-amplified after Illumina adapter ligation. On the study overall, not on this receptor specifically: About five TRBV segments, including TRBV5-6, TRBV5-1 and TRBV20-1, were significantly more frequent in patients than controls. The multiple sclerosis patient group was slightly younger than the control group. Normalized Chao1 diversity was significantly lower in multiple sclerosis patients than controls, suggesting substantial peripheral T-cell clonal expansion. Direct clustering with F measure revealed strong co-clustering of samples prepared in the same batch, which led to a batch-effect correction.

There are 13 amino acids in the CDR3, from cysteine to phenylalanine inclusive. The retained sequence is limited to the CDR3, 39 bases, with the frame set at the first base. CDR1 and CDR2, per the germline V gene, are KGHDR and SFDVKD. The library was produced with PCR. Sequencing was carried out with an Illumina HiSeq 2500. To reduce PCR and sequencing biases, unique molecular identifiers were built into the TCR beta cDNA libraries. Approximately 500,000 cDNA molecules were obtained for every 1 to 10 million input T cells, so each molecule roughly corresponded to one T cell. Patient libraries were prepared and sequenced with the same protocol used for the earlier healthy control dataset. Samples belonging to the same batch were prepared together, multiplexed and sequenced on a shared HiSeq lane. As for how the authors treated the data: Raw barcoded reads were processed with MIGEC, and single-read molecular identifier groups were discarded before consensus assembly and CDR3 extraction. VDJtools was used for post-analysis of the clonotype tables, and diversity was normalized by down-sampling every dataset to the size of the smallest sample. In repertoire overlap clustering, CDR3 amino acid sequences, but not nucleotide sequences, were matched to correct batch-related cross-sample contamination. The public reads were reprocessed in TCRdb via fastp at Q25 and MiXCR, keeping in-frame beta chains. Here each entry gathers all rows of one CDR3 protein and keeps the most common genes and DNA. V and J calls and clone size were set by TCRdb, not the authors. For this sample there are roughly 160,000 distinct CDR3 sequences; 35% to 40% appear just once. The ten biggest clones cover under 30% of the sample.

What this sample's time point label stands for: second blood draw from one MS patient after hematopoietic stem cell transplantation. To demonstrate the VDJtools post-analysis software, the study profiled TCR beta repertoires from the peripheral blood of 13 young patients with multiple sclerosis. The patients with multiple sclerosis were children and adolescents between 6 and 15 years of age. Source: blood, taken after autologous hematopoietic stem cell transplantation. Here the chain combines TRBV24-1 and TRBJ2-1; the D gene is unclear. This receptor was identified in a girl aged 5-17 years with multiple sclerosis. Donor details come from another sample of the same person, matched by shared clones. The DNA sequence is as follows: TGTGTCACCAGTGACCTCGGACACAATGAGCAGTTCTTC. The encoded protein is CVTSDLGHNEQFF.